The clone carrying this T cell receptor beta chain appeared a few times. Its antigen is currently unknown. Time point in this sample: sample taken at primary tumor resection. No cell sorting; template was whole RNA from tumor, lung tissue or PBMC. Donation came from 70 or so patients with untreated early-stage non-small cell lung cancer. CDR3 size: 12 residues. Germline lookup yields CDR1 GTSNPN and CDR2 SVGIG (reference sequence). V gave up 2 bases and J gave up 7 bases, with 8 bases separating them. In the library, each TCR cDNA molecule bore its own unique molecular identifier. TCRdb recomputed calls from the 5' RACE reads with MiXCR, one row per CDR3 protein. Here the sample spans tens of thousands of distinct CDR3 sequences, 12% being singletons. The sample is drawn from a study of spatial heterogeneity in lung cancer. Study-wide context: Detection consistently yielded more beta chains than alpha chains. Study-wide results and limits: Blood showed ubiquitous tumor TCRs more often at resection than at routine follow-up.

This receptor was identified in a male donor with early-stage non-small cell lung cancer. The specimen comprised PBMCs, sampled at surgery. The V call is TRBV30, the J call TRBJ2-2; weak D call: TRBD2 (6 bases). The CDR3 spells CAWSRRDGELFF. Here the CDR3 DNA reads TGTGCCTGGAGTAGGAGGGACGGGGAGCTGTTTTTT.